Shown below are 25 T cell receptor beta chains from a single sample sequenced in a study of Ad26.COV2.S vaccination and SARS-CoV-2 variants. The protocol was immunoSEQ multiplex PCR, while the TCRdb copy is restricted to in-frame clones and leaves out a portion. The sample includes some 340,000 clones, roughly 84% of them seen just once. Specified treatment: about 20 received Ad26.COV2.S at low or high dose, single or two shots; about 5 received placebo; per-sample allocation not given. Specimen acquisition occurred on day 63 following the initial vaccine or placebo injection. Sequences were derived from peripheral blood, sampled in a trial of Ad26.COV2.S vaccine versus placebo. The receptors were sampled from a person aged 18-65 years who received the Ad26.COV2.S COVID-19 vaccine or a placebo.

The CDR3 bases are TGCGCCAGCAGTCATTACACAGGGGGCTTTAACTATGGCTACACCTTC. It codes for CASSHYTGGFNYGYTF. The rearrangement joins TRBV23-1 to TRBJ1-2; 9 bases match TRBD1. Being an ORF, TRBV23-1 has a function that is uncertain. The V and J ends lost 3 bases and 1 base, in that order; junction bases with no gene match: 6. The CDR3 covers 16 residues.

The chain joins TRBV7-3 to TRBJ2-1, with D perhaps TRBD1 or TRBD2 (5 bases each). Germline V gives CDR1 SGHTA, CDR2 FQGTGA. V was trimmed by 5 bases and J by 6 bases, leaving 11 bases between them. The CDR3 consists of 13 residues. The CDR3 loop reads CASSPTRGNEQFF. CDR3 DNA: TGTGCCAGCAGCCCTACTAGGGGCAATGAGCAGTTCTTC.

This chain connects TRBV11-2 to TRBJ2-1, with D possibly TRBD1 on 5 matching bases. Looked up from germline, CDR1 is SGHAT and CDR2 is FQNNGV. Between the trimmed V and J ends, which lost 5 bases and 0 bases, there was a span of 11 bases. This CDR3 comprises 15 residues. The CDR3 sequence is CASSPRTSSYNEQFF. The CDR3 DNA reads as TGTGCCAGCAGCCCCCGGACAAGCTCCTACAATGAGCAGTTCTTC.

The chain is built from TRBV27 and TRBJ2-7; D gene unclear. Trimming took off 8 bases at V and 3 bases at J, with 8 bases between the two ends. This CDR3 comprises 11 residues. Per germline, CDR1 MNHEY and CDR2 SMNVEV (reference sequence). Here the CDR3 DNA reads TGTGCCAGCGGATCATACTACGAGCAGTACTTC. Translating gives CASGSYYEQYF.

The chain is built from TRBV19 and TRBJ2-2; no firm D call. CDR1 LNHDA and CDR2 SQIVND come from the germline V gene (reference sequence). V lost 1 base, J lost 7 bases, and 7 bases lay in between. This CDR3 comprises 13 residues. The CDR3 nucleotides read TGTGCCAGTAGTATAGGACATATCGGGGAGCTGTTTTTT. Translated: CASSIGHIGELFF.

The DNA for the CDR3 is TGTGCCAGCAGCCAAGGCCATGATACGCAGTATTTT. Amino acids: CASSQGHDTQYF. The chain combines TRBV3-1 (or the pseudogene TRBV3-2) with TRBJ2-3; D gene unclear. Germline values: CDR1 LGHDT, CDR2 YNNKEL (reference sequence). The CDR3 runs to 12 residues. V lost 1 base and J 6 bases, leaving 5 bases between the germline ends.

This clone was found many times. The V and J genes are TRBV18 and TRBJ2-5; D is undetermined. Trimming removed 1 base at V and 2 bases at J, with 5 bases between. Germline V lookup: CDR1 KGHSH, CDR2 LQKENI. The CDR3 contains 13 residues. The CDR3 protein is CASSPRGQETQYF. The DNA for the CDR3 is TGTGCCAGCTCACCACGGGGACAAGAGACCCAGTACTTC.

This clone was seen a single time. This chain connects TRBV5-4 to TRBJ1-1; D may be TRBD1 (5 bases). The CDR3 has 14 residues. The V end lost 0 bases, the J end lost 6 bases, and 12 bases lay between the germline ends. Germline assignment: CDR1 SGHNT and CDR2 YYREEE (reference sequence). As DNA, the CDR3 is TGTGCCAGCAGCTTGGAGCTCGGGGGTGCTGAAGCTTTCTTT. Translated: CASSLELGGAEAFF.

V usage is TRBV14 and J usage is TRBJ1-2; 7 bases fit TRBD1. This CDR3 region has 12 residues. Germline V gene lookup returns CDR1 SGHDN and CDR2 FVKESK. J lost 7 bases, V lost 3 bases, and 2 bases had no gene match. The CDR3 spells CASSHDRAGYTF. The CDR3 DNA reads as TGTGCCAGCAGCCATGACAGGGCTGGCTACACCTTC. Full variable domain (remainder filled in from reference TRBV14 and TRBJ1-2): EAGVTQFPSHSVIEKGQTVTLRCDPISGHDNLYWYRRVMGKEIKFLLHFVKESKQDESGMPNNRFLAERTGGTYSTLKVQPAELEDSGVYFCASSHDRAGYTFGSGTRLTVV.

The chain is built from TRBV27 and TRBJ2-7, with 7 bases identical to TRBD1. CDR3 length: 16 residues. Germline lookup yields CDR1 MNHEY and CDR2 SMNVEV (reference sequence). V lost 6 bases, J lost 0 bases, and 11 bases stayed unmatched. The CDR3 bases are TGTGCCAGCAGAACCGAAAAAAGACAGGGCTCCTACGAGCAGTACTTC. Amino acids: CASRTEKRQGSYEQYF.

The J gene is TRBJ2-1, the V gene TRBV4-3, with 10 nucleotides matching TRBD1. The CDR3 runs to 18 residues. Trimming at V came to 3 bases and at J to 8 bases, leaving 16 bases not matched to a gene. The germline V gene has CDR1 LGHNA and CDR2 YSLEER. The CDR3 region has the DNA TGCGCCAGCAGCCAGGCCGACCCGAGGACAGGGGGTTGGTATGAGCAGTTCTTC. Amino acids: CASSQADPRTGGWYEQFF.

The chain links TRBV7-3 to TRBJ2-3; D gene ambiguous. The germline V gene encodes CDR1 SGHTA and CDR2 FQGTGA. This CDR3 region has 13 residues. V was clipped by 4 bases and J by 5 bases, with 10 bases between them. The CDR3 sequence is CASSYGPLDTQYF. The CDR3 DNA sequence: TGTGCCAGCAGCTATGGACCGTTAGATACGCAGTATTTT. Looking up the rest from reference TRBV7-3 and TRBJ2-3 gives the full variable domain: GAGVSQTPSNKVTEKGKYVELRCDPISGHTALYWYRQSLGQGPEFLIYFQGTGAADDSGLPNDRFFAVRPEGSVSTLKIQRTERGDSAVYLCASSYGPLDTQYFGPGTRLTVL.

The CDR3 bases are TGTGCCAGCTCACCCGCGACCCAAAATGAAAAACTGTTTTTT. Amino acid sequence: CASSPATQNEKLFF. The rearrangement joins TRBV18 to TRBJ1-4; no clear D. Trimming pared 3 bases from V and 5 bases from J, leaving 10 bases between. The CDR3 consists of 14 residues. CDR1 KGHSH and CDR2 LQKENI come from the germline V gene. The full variable domain, its missing parts supplied by reference TRBV18 and TRBJ1-4, is NAGVMQNPRHLVRRRGQEARLRCSPMKGHSHVYWYRQLPEEGLKFMVYLQKENIIDESGMPKERFSAEFPKEGPSILRIQQVVRGDSAAYFCASSPATQNEKLFFGSGTQLSVL.

The chain has TRBV5-4 and TRBJ1-2; 7 bases fit TRBD1. V dropped 4 bases and J dropped 0; count of bases not matched to a gene: 9. This CDR3 has 16 amino acids. Germline V gives CDR1 SGHNT, CDR2 YYREEE (reference sequence). The CDR3 is CASSPGGGSANYGYTF. CDR3 DNA sequence: TGTGCCAGCAGCCCGGGAGGGGGCTCTGCTAACTATGGCTACACCTTC.

The chain combines TRBV19 with TRBJ2-6, with D uncertain. Germline V gene lookup returns CDR1 LNHDA and CDR2 SQIVND (reference sequence). This CDR3 comprises 16 residues. V lost 6 bases, J lost 0 bases, and 12 bases lay in between. CDR3 residues: CASRSPRSSGANVLTF. CDR3 nucleotides: TGTGCCAGTAGGTCCCCACGGAGCTCTGGGGCCAACGTCCTGACTTTC.

CDR3 sequence (DNA): TGTGCCAGCAGTGATCCGTTCAGCAATCAGCCCCAGCATTTT. As protein: CASSDPFSNQPQHF. The rearrangement links TRBV6-2 or TRBV6-3 to TRBJ1-5; D call uncertain. Germline V lookup: CDR1 MNHEY, CDR2 SVGEGT. This CDR3 is 14 amino acids long. The germline V and J ends were trimmed by 5 bases and 1 base, with 9 bases remaining between them.

The chain carries TRBV18 and TRBJ2-2; TRBD1 matches at 7 bases. CDR1 and CDR2 (germline): KGHSH, LQKENI. The CDR3 sequence is 16 residues long. Trimming at V came to 3 bases and at J to 0 bases, leaving 4 bases not matched to a gene. This CDR3 is CASSPGQATNTGELFF. CDR3 nucleotides: TGTGCCAGCTCACCCGGACAGGCGACGAACACCGGGGAGCTGTTTTTT.

The J gene is TRBJ1-1, the V gene TRBV6-5, with unresolved D. The germline V and J ends were trimmed by 5 bases and 6 bases, with 7 bases remaining between them. Germline values: CDR1 MNHEY, CDR2 SVGAGI. This CDR3 has 11 residues. The CDR3 spells CASSNYAEAFF. The DNA for the CDR3 is TGTGCCAGCAGTAATTATGCTGAAGCTTTCTTT.

The V call is TRBV29-1, the J call TRBJ1-2, with 7 bases fitting TRBD1. Germline V gives CDR1 SQVTM, CDR2 ANQGSEA. The CDR3 length is 13 residues. Trimming cost V 7 bases and J 0 bases; bases outside gene matches: 5. The CDR3 here is CSAGDSANYGYTF. The CDR3, as DNA: TGCAGCGCAGGGGACAGCGCTAACTATGGCTACACCTTC.

CDR3 residues: CASSQTGTVDTQYF. Here the CDR3 DNA reads TGTGCCAGCAGCCAGACGGGGACAGTCGATACGCAGTATTTT. V gene TRBV5-4 combines with J gene TRBJ2-3; 7 positions match TRBD1. Germline CDR1 SGHNT, CDR2 YYREEE (reference sequence). V trimming: 4 bases; J trimming: 6 bases; junction bases outside the gene matches: 8. CDR3 size: 14 residues.

The chain is built from TRBV14 and TRBJ1-2; D ambiguous. CDR1 is SGHDN, CDR2 FVKESK, per germline. The CDR3 is 13 amino acids. Trimming left V 2 bases short and J 8 bases short, with 12 bases between. The DNA for the CDR3 is TGTGCCAGCAGCCAAAGGGAAACCGGGGGCTACACCTTC. It specifies CASSQRETGGYTF.

This clone appeared a few times. The identical CDR3 is also encoded by other nucleotide sequences in the sample. The chain links TRBV19 to TRBJ2-2, with D maybe TRBD2 (5 bases). Germline values: CDR1 LNHDA, CDR2 SQIVND (reference sequence). This CDR3 contains 14 residues. V was cut by 5 bases and J by 1 base, with 8 bases left in between. CDR3 sequence (DNA): TGTGCCAGTAGTGGCGGGCTGAACACCGGGGAGCTGTTTTTT. Its translation: CASSGGLNTGELFF.

This clone was found once. The V call is TRBV10-3, the J call TRBJ1-5; tentatively, D is TRBD1 (5 bases). The CDR3 loop spans 13 amino acids. CDR1 is ENHRY, CDR2 SYGVKD, per germline. The V and J ends lost 7 bases and 5 bases respectively, with 12 bases between them. The CDR3 nucleotides read TGTGCCATCATGGGGGGTTGGGATCAGCCCCAGCATTTT. Amino acids: CAIMGGWDQPQHF.

On this clone itself: At one end, the junction sequence differs from germline, possibly due to a read error. The chain links TRBV6-2 or TRBV6-3 to TRBJ1-1; 8 bases match TRBD1. The CDR3 spans 15 residues. Germline assignment: CDR1 MNHEY and CDR2 SVGEGT. The CDR3: CASTYKRTGSGGAFF. The CDR3 DNA follows: TGTGCCAGCACTTACAAACGGACAGGGTCAGGTGGAGCTTTCTTT.

This chain uses TRBV19 with TRBJ2-3; the D gene is possibly TRBD1 (6 bases). The V end lost 4 bases, the J end lost 0 bases, and 14 bases lay between the germline ends. This CDR3 contains 16 residues. Germline V CDR1 and CDR2: LNHDA, SQIVND (reference sequence). The CDR3 loop reads CASSTGQQLSTDTQYF. CDR3 bases: TGTGCCAGTAGTACCGGACAGCAATTAAGCACAGATACGCAGTATTTT.